The source of this T cell receptor (beta chain) is a study of technical replicates of blood from a handful of donors. From germline, CDR1 is MNHEY and CDR2 SMNVEV (reference sequence). This CDR3 has 16 residues. V dropped 2 bases and J dropped 10 bases, with 21 bases sitting between them. Profiling relied on immunoSEQ multiplex PCR, and the TCRdb table lists in-frame clones only, not all of them. The sample has 55,000 to 60,000 clones; around 93% are singletons. The V call is TRBV27, the J call TRBJ2-4, with D hard to call. The source of this sequence is a human donor in good health. Some clones in this sample may be carry-over from other donors' samples. The material sequenced was PBMCs. The CDR3 DNA sequence: TGTGCCAGCAGTTTAGCGTCCGCACGACAAAGCATTATTCAGTACTTC. This sequence encodes CASSLASARQSIIQYF.